The 28 T cell receptor beta chains reported below all come from one sample, sequenced in a study of long-term antiretroviral therapy in people with HIV. It was version v3.0 of the immunoSEQ assay that was run at survey level. The data were produced by immunoSEQ multiplex PCR, yet TCRdb's version contains in-frame clones alone and is incomplete. This table has tens of thousands of clones, approximately 90% appearing once. The source was unsorted PBMCs, collected approximately 5 years before starting antiretroviral therapy. All receptors come from a man aged 50-60 years with HIV.

The chain has TRBV29-1 and TRBJ1-2, with a weak D call TRBD1 (5 bases). This CDR3 is 15 amino acids long. The V gene's germline CDR1 is SQVTM and CDR2 ANQGSEA. This CDR3 reads CTPGESTGFVSGYTF. As DNA, the CDR3 is TGCACCCCGGGTGAGTCCACAGGTTTCGTCTCTGGCTACACCTTC.

The V and J genes are TRBV7-9 and TRBJ2-1; 10 bases fit TRBD2. Germline values: CDR1 SEHNR, CDR2 FQNEAQ (reference sequence). CDR3 size: 15 residues. J was trimmed by 7 bases and V by 6 bases; bases with no gene match: 9. Here the CDR3 reads CASSLLAGVGNEQFF. DNA of the CDR3: TGTGCCAGCAGTCTTCTAGCGGGAGTTGGGAATGAGCAGTTCTTC.

The chain couples TRBV6-1 to TRBJ1-6; 7 positions match TRBD1. Trimming removed 6 bases from V and 10 bases from J; junction bases left unmatched: 9. Germline V CDR1 and CDR2: MNHNS, SASEGT. The CDR3 is made up of 14 amino acids. CDR3 coding DNA: TGTGCCAGCAGCGGGGGGACAGCGTTCTCACCCCTCCACTTT. Translated: CASSGGTAFSPLHF.

The sample holds one count of this clone. CDR3 sequence (DNA): TGTGCCAGCAGCTTGGGGGTAGCCGAGAGCTCCTACGAGCAGTACTTC. This codes for CASSLGVAESSYEQYF. The rearrangement joins TRBV5-4 to TRBJ2-7; D remains ambiguous. CDR1 is SGHNT and CDR2 is YYREEE in the germline V gene (reference sequence). This CDR3 contains 16 residues. With 0 bases removed from V and 0 bases from J, the gap between germline ends came to 13 bases. The entire variable domain, with the rest obtained from reference TRBV5-4 and TRBJ2-7, is as follows: ETGVTQSPTHLIKTRGQQVTLRCSSQSGHNTVSWYQQALGQGPQFIFQYYREEENGRGNFPPRFSGLQFPNYSSELNVNALELDDSALYLCASSLGVAESSYEQYFGPGTRLTVT.

This sequence joins TRBV7-3 and TRBJ2-2, with TRBD2 identical over 10 bases. The CDR3 spans 16 residues. Germline CDR1 and CDR2: SGHTA and FQGTGA. The trim removed 2 bases at V and 7 bases at J, leaving 7 bases unmatched. The CDR3 here is CASSLGASGSYGELFF. The CDR3 nucleotides read TGTGCCAGCAGCTTAGGGGCTAGCGGGAGCTACGGGGAGCTGTTTTTT.

The V and J genes are TRBV7-3 and TRBJ2-1; D perhaps matches TRBD2 (6 bases). CDR3 length equals 16 residues. V was clipped by 5 bases and J by 4 bases, with 18 bases between them. In germline, CDR1 is SGHTA, CDR2 FQGTGA. This chain's CDR3 is CASSPRAGLSYNEQFF. The CDR3 DNA reads as TGTGCCAGCAGCCCGAGGGCGGGACTCTCGTACAATGAGCAGTTCTTC.

The chain is built from TRBV5-1 and TRBJ2-3; 8 nucleotides agree with TRBD2. Germline CDR1 SGHRS, CDR2 YFSETQ. The V gene end was trimmed by 0 bases and the J gene end by 5 bases; junction bases not matched to a gene: 5. The CDR3 is 15 amino acids. The CDR3 loop reads CASSLEREWEDTQYF. Here the CDR3 DNA reads TGCGCCAGCAGCTTGGAGCGGGAGTGGGAAGATACGCAGTATTTT.

CDR3 loop: CASSVSPGDTGELFF. DNA of the CDR3: TGTGCCAGCAGCGTTTCCCCGGGGGACACCGGGGAGCTGTTTTTT. The V call is TRBV9, the J call TRBJ2-2; D might be TRBD2 (6 bases). The CDR3 runs 15 residues. Germline CDR1 is SGDLS and CDR2 is YYNGEE. Trimming stripped 2 bases from V and 3 bases from J, with 11 bases between.

The V call is TRBV18, the J call TRBJ1-5; TRBD1 agrees at 7 bases. J was trimmed by 5 bases and V by 4 bases; bases with no gene match: 2. The CDR3 covers 13 residues. CDR1 and CDR2 from the germline V gene are KGHSH and LQKENI. CDR3 region: CASSQGADQPQHF. The CDR3 DNA reads TGTGCCAGCTCACAGGGGGCTGATCAGCCCCAGCATTTT.

This clone was seen only once. The CDR3 DNA reads TGTGCCTGGTTAAGGGGCGGGGGTAGCACTGAAGCTTTCTTT. Translated, it gives CAWLRGGGSTEAFF. The chain links TRBV30 to TRBJ1-1; TRBD1 is a possible D gene (5 bases). Trimming took off 5 bases at V and 4 bases at J, with 17 bases between the two ends. The CDR3 runs to 14 residues. CDR1 and CDR2 (germline): GTSNPN, SVGIG (reference sequence).

The CDR3 DNA reads as TGCGCCAGCAGCTTGAATTCAGGGTCTGGAAACACCATATATTTT. Protein: CASSLNSGSGNTIYF. The chain uses TRBV5-1 and TRBJ1-3; D perhaps matches TRBD1 (5 bases). This CDR3 spans 15 amino acids. The ends were cut back, 1 base at V and 1 base at J, with 9 bases in the middle. Germline CDR1 reads SGHRS; CDR2 reads YFSETQ.

J is TRBJ1-4 and V is TRBV4-3; 7 bases match TRBD1. V lost 2 bases and J lost 0; bases outside the gene matches: 6. This CDR3 region has 17 residues. Germline CDR1 and CDR2: LGHNA and YSLEER. CDR3 nucleotides: TGCGCCAGCAGCCAAACGGGACAGCCTGCAACTAATGAAAAACTGTTTTTT. Its protein product is CASSQTGQPATNEKLFF.

The chain carries TRBV5-1 and TRBJ2-3; perhaps TRBD2 as D (5 bases). Germline loops: CDR1 SGHRS, CDR2 YFSETQ. V shed 5 bases and J shed 2 bases, with 15 bases lying between them. The CDR3 sequence is 15 residues long. This chain's CDR3 is CASSNLAGYTDTQYF. CDR3 in DNA: TGCGCCAGCAGTAACTTGGCGGGCTACACAGATACGCAGTATTTT.

V and J are TRBV19 and TRBJ2-1; D gene unclear. The CDR3 is 14 amino acids. Germline V gene sequence: CDR1 LNHDA, CDR2 SQIVND (reference sequence). V was pared by 0 bases and J by 8 bases, with 11 bases between. The CDR3 nucleotides are TGTGCCAGTAGTATAGAGACCGCTCGCGATGAGCAGTTCTTC. Protein: CASSIETARDEQFF. The full variable domain, its missing parts supplied by reference TRBV19 and TRBJ2-1, is DGGITQSPKYLFRKEGQNVTLSCEQNLNHDAMYWYRQDPGQGLRLIYYSQIVNDFQKGDIAEGYSVSREKKESFPLTVTSAQKNPTAFYLCASSIETARDEQFFGPGTRLTVL.

The V call is TRBV5-1, the J call TRBJ2-7; D not certain. The V end was cut by 0 bases, the J end by 3 bases, with 10 bases between. Germline V gene sequence: CDR1 SGHRS, CDR2 YFSETQ. The CDR3 totals 14 residues. This CDR3 is CASSLVGQVYEQYF. CDR3 nucleotide sequence: TGCGCCAGCAGCTTGGTCGGGCAGGTCTACGAGCAGTACTTC.

V gene TRBV6-7 combines with J gene TRBJ2-7; possibly TRBD1 for D (6 bases). TRBV6-7 is identified as an open reading frame with a role that is uncertain. The CDR3 contains 17 residues. V was pared by 2 bases and J by 5 bases, with 22 bases between. The CDR3 loop reads CASSYGQLVELGDEQYF. CDR3 nucleotides: TGTGCCAGCAGTTACGGACAGCTTGTGGAACTAGGGGACGAGCAGTACTTC.

This chain links TRBV2 with TRBJ1-5; 10 bases line up with TRBD1. CDR1 and CDR2 from the germline V gene are SNHLY and FYNNEI. The trim removed 6 bases at V and 6 bases at J, leaving 5 bases unmatched. The CDR3 totals 14 residues. CDR3 nucleotide sequence: TGTGCCAGCAGGGGACAGGGGAGGGCTCAGCCCCAGCATTTT. This sequence encodes CASRGQGRAQPQHF.

The chain uses TRBV7-2 and TRBJ1-4, with no clear D. This CDR3 is built from 15 residues. With 5 bases removed from V and 5 bases from J, the gap between germline ends came to 15 bases. Germline V gives CDR1 SGHTA, CDR2 FQGNSA. CDR3 protein: CASSHPPGGNEKLFF. Here the CDR3 DNA reads TGTGCCAGCAGCCACCCCCCCGGTGGCAATGAAAAACTGTTTTTT. The full variable domain, completed using reference TRBV7-2 and TRBJ1-4, is GAGVSQSPSNKVTEKGKDVELRCDPISGHTALYWYRQSLGQGLEFLIYFQGNSAPDKSGLPSDRFSAERTGGSVSTLTIQRTQQEDSAVYLCASSHPPGGNEKLFFGSGTQLSVL.

The chain has TRBV19 and TRBJ2-3; D not resolved. The V end was cut by 6 bases, the J end by 7 bases, with 8 bases between. The CDR3 is 11 amino acids. The germline gives CDR1 LNHDA, CDR2 SQIVND (reference sequence). As DNA, the CDR3 is TGTGCCAGTAGCCTACGGTATACGCAGTATTTT. Translated: CASSLRYTQYF.

The chain carries TRBV15 and TRBJ1-2; no clear D gene. Germline lookup yields CDR1 LNHNV and CDR2 YYDKDF (reference sequence). V shed 8 bases and J shed 5 bases, with 9 bases lying between them. This CDR3 comprises 11 residues. DNA of the CDR3: TGTGCCACCGGAGGTGGGTATGGCTACACCTTC. Residues: CATGGGYGYTF.

The J gene is TRBJ2-7, the V gene TRBV19; 7 bases match TRBD2. Germline V gene lookup returns CDR1 LNHDA and CDR2 SQIVND (reference sequence). The CDR3 covers 16 residues. V lost 1 base to trimming and J lost 2 bases; unmatched junction nucleotides: 8. The CDR3 reads CASSIVRSAGAYEQYF. CDR3 sequence (DNA): TGTGCCAGTAGTATAGTTAGGTCGGCGGGGGCCTACGAGCAGTACTTC.

J is TRBJ1-1 and V is TRBV28; no clear D gene. This CDR3 is 12 amino acids long. Deletions cut 1 base from V and 4 bases from J, with 4 bases between. The germline gives CDR1 MDHEN, CDR2 SYDVKM. The chain's CDR3 is CASSLLVTEAFF. Here the CDR3 DNA reads TGTGCCAGCAGTTTATTGGTCACTGAAGCTTTCTTT.

The rearrangement links TRBV30 to TRBJ1-3; D unresolved. CDR3 length: 15 amino acids. Germline loops: CDR1 GTSNPN, CDR2 SVGIG (reference sequence). V lost 4 bases to trimming and J lost 1 base, with 14 bases between them. The CDR3: CAWNGPLISGNTIYF. In DNA form, the CDR3 reads TGTGCCTGGAATGGCCCTCTAATATCTGGAAACACCATATATTTT.

The gene calls are TRBV7-8 and TRBJ2-3; 8 nucleotides align to TRBD2. Germline V lookup: CDR1 SGHVS, CDR2 FQNEAQ. Losses at the gene ends were 0 bases for V and 3 bases for J; bases not matched to a gene: 2. The CDR3 is 15 amino acids. CDR3 nucleotide sequence: TGTGCCAGCAGCTTAGCCTTAGCGGGAACAGATACGCAGTATTTT. Its protein is CASSLALAGTDTQYF.

The chain has TRBV5-1 and TRBJ1-3; the D gene is possibly TRBD1 (6 bases). Between the trimmed V and J ends, which lost 2 bases and 0 bases, there was a span of 9 bases. The CDR3 is made up of 15 amino acids. Germline V gives CDR1 SGHRS, CDR2 YFSETQ. The CDR3 loop reads CASSFTGISGNTIYF. The DNA of the CDR3 is TGCGCCAGCAGCTTTACAGGGATCTCTGGAAACACCATATATTTT.

This sequence joins TRBV7-2 and TRBJ1-2, with D possibly TRBD1 on 6 matching bases. V was shortened by 0 bases and J by 2 bases, with 13 bases between the two germline ends. The CDR3 has 16 residues. Germline values: CDR1 SGHTA, CDR2 FQGNSA. As DNA, the CDR3 is TGTGCCAGCAGCTTAGCGGCTGCTCAGGGGAACTATGGCTACACCTTC. It translates to CASSLAAAQGNYGYTF.

The rearrangement links TRBV6-5 to TRBJ2-3; no firm D call. With 0 bases removed from V and 8 bases from J, the gap between germline ends came to 9 bases. The CDR3 is 13 residues long. In germline, CDR1 is MNHEY, CDR2 SVGAGI. CDR3 in amino acids: CASSYSIHGTQYF. CDR3 DNA sequence: TGTGCCAGCAGTTACTCTATACACGGTACGCAGTATTTT.

V and J are TRBV6-1 and TRBJ1-5; D is unresolved. The CDR3 length is 12 residues. The V end was cut by 6 bases, the J end by 1 base, with 4 bases between. Germline CDR1 reads MNHNS; CDR2 reads SASEGT. The DNA of the CDR3 is TGTGCCAGCAGAGCCAGCAATCAGCCCCAGCATTTT. Translated: CASRASNQPQHF.